This is a list of T cell receptor beta chains from one sample in a study of blood T cell repertoires in COVID-19. Libraries were prepared by immunoSEQ multiplex PCR; TCRdb keeps only in-frame clonotypes and omits some of them. The table has about 100,000 clones, approximately 86% seen once. Source material: peripheral blood. These receptors were taken from a man aged 50-60 years with active or convalescent COVID-19. Both conserved end residues are part of each CDR3. The order of the fields is V gene, J gene, D gene, clone size, CDR3 protein, CDR3 DNA. D genes are given only for firm matches. Only part of the rows carry a size: once, few, many, or a class if the clone is expanded.

TRBV5-5	TRBJ1-4	NA	NA	CASSTYAEKLFF	TGTGCCAGCAGTACCTACGCCGAAAAACTGTTTTTT
TRBV5-1	TRBJ1-2	NA	NA	CASSPGQPNYGYTF	TGCGCCAGCAGCCCCGGACAGCCTAACTATGGCTACACCTTC
TRBV6-1	TRBJ2-3	NA	NA	CASSEGTSSTDTQYF	TGTGCCAGCAGTGAAGGGACATCAAGCACAGATACGCAGTATTTT
TRBV7-6	TRBJ1-1	TRBD1	NA	CASSPRDRGGEAFF	TGTGCCAGCAGCCCCCGGGACAGGGGTGGTGAAGCTTTCTTT
TRBV6-1	TRBJ2-7	NA	few	CAARGGEDYEQYF	TGTGCCGCCCGAGGGGGGGAGGACTACGAGCAGTACTTC
TRBV27	TRBJ1-2	TRBD1	NA	CASSLSTGGSGGYTF	TGTGCCAGCAGTTTGTCGACAGGGGGGTCCGGTGGCTACACCTTC
TRBV30	TRBJ1-1	NA	NA	CAWSRGMNTEAFF	TGTGCCTGGAGTAGGGGAATGAACACTGAAGCTTTCTTT
TRBV9	TRBJ2-3	TRBD2	NA	CASSVSGRAGGDTQYF	TGTGCCAGCAGCGTAAGTGGGAGGGCCGGCGGAGATACGCAGTATTTT
TRBV18	TRBJ2-5	TRBD2	NA	CASSLGTSLEETQYF	TGTGCCAGCTCACTCGGGACTAGTTTGGAAGAGACCCAGTACTTC
TRBV19	TRBJ1-2	NA	NA	CASSISGVPGYTF	TGTGCCAGTAGTATTTCGGGGGTTCCTGGCTACACCTTC
TRBV19	TRBJ2-5	NA	NA	CASSAERTFDTETQYF	TGTGCCAGTAGTGCCGAGCGGACCTTCGATACAGAGACCCAGTACTTC
TRBV4-1	TRBJ1-3	TRBD1	NA	CASSQESGDRVGNTIYF	TGCGCCAGCAGCCAAGAGTCGGGCGACAGGGTTGGAAACACCATATATTTT
TRBV30	TRBJ2-7	TRBD2	once	CACGGSSYEQYF	TGTGCCTGCGGGGGGAGCTCCTACGAGCAGTACTTC
TRBV2	TRBJ2-7	NA	NA	CASRYSYEQYF	TGTGCCAGCAGGTACTCCTACGAGCAGTACTTC
TRBV5-4	TRBJ2-6	TRBD2	NA	CASSLGLAGFSGANVLTF	TGTGCCAGCAGCTTGGGACTAGCGGGATTCTCTGGGGCCAACGTCCTGACTTTC
TRBV19	TRBJ2-2	NA	NA	CASRNTGELFF	TGTGCCAGCAGGAACACCGGGGAGCTGTTTTTT
TRBV9	TRBJ1-4	NA	few	CASSVLDGKDNEKLFF	TGTGCCAGCAGCGTTTTAGACGGGAAGGATAATGAAAAACTGTTTTTT
TRBV4-2	TRBJ2-1	TRBD2	NA	CASSPVAGPYNEQFF	TGTGCCAGCAGCCCTGTAGCGGGACCCTACAATGAGCAGTTCTTC
TRBV24-1	TRBJ2-1	TRBD2	NA	CATSDTGTSGRAVRNEQFF	TGTGCCACCAGTGATACCGGGACTAGCGGGAGGGCCGTTCGCAATGAGCAGTTCTTC
TRBV19	TRBJ2-1	NA	few	CASSIRRGLDNEQFF	TGTGCCAGTAGTATACGACGAGGGTTGGACAATGAGCAGTTCTTC
TRBV2	TRBJ2-7	TRBD1	NA	CASRPPGQGLDEQYF	TGTGCCAGCAGACCTCCGGGACAGGGCCTTGACGAGCAGTACTTC
TRBV6-4	TRBJ2-1	TRBD2	NA	CASSDSMAGGSNEQFF	TGTGCCAGCAGTGACTCGATGGCGGGAGGGTCGAATGAGCAGTTCTTC
TRBV3-1/TRBV3-2	TRBJ1-1	NA	NA	CASSQERGLAEAFF	TGTGCCAGCAGCCAAGAACGGGGGTTAGCTGAAGCTTTCTTT
TRBV12-5	TRBJ1-2	NA	NA	CAIEARYGYTF	TGTGCTATTGAGGCTCGCTATGGCTACACCTTC
TRBV25-1	TRBJ1-1	NA	NA	CASRGDGPEAFF	TGTGCCAGCAGGGGCGACGGCCCTGAAGCTTTCTTT
TRBV11-2	TRBJ2-2	NA	few	CASSLAGGVTGELFF	TGTGCCAGCAGCTTAGCTGGGGGCGTCACCGGGGAGCTGTTTTTT
TRBV5-1	TRBJ2-3	TRBD2	NA	CASSLLAGEGDTQYF	TGCGCCAGCAGCTTACTAGCGGGAGAGGGAGATACGCAGTATTTT
TRBV6-6	TRBJ1-1	TRBD1	NA	CASSSQGDTEAFF	TGTGCCAGCAGTTCACAGGGGGACACTGAAGCTTTCTTT
TRBV2	TRBJ1-2	NA	NA	CASALRGGGYTF	TGTGCCAGTGCTCTGCGGGGAGGCGGCTACACCTTC
TRBV3-1/TRBV3-2	TRBJ2-5	TRBD1	NA	CASSLTGQGQETQYF	TGTGCCAGCAGCCTCACGGGACAGGGCCAAGAGACCCAGTACTTC
TRBV27	TRBJ2-7	TRBD1	NA	CASSLSGQGSYEQYF	TGTGCCAGCAGTTTATCGGGACAGGGCTCCTACGAGCAGTACTTC